The 30 T cell receptor beta chains given below trace back to one sample, sequenced in a study of blood T cells in healthy people across ages. Combining a sample-barcoded 5' primer with a J-beta primer mix, a second PCR ran for about 6 to 12 cycles. A single record per CDR3 protein comes from TCRdb applying MiXCR to the 5' RACE reads. The sample yields around 990,000 distinct CDR3 sequences, 30% to 40% seen once. Material: blood. These receptors all stem from a man aged 18 to 29 in good health.

Regarding this clonotype: A clone one base away is much larger, so this may be a read error. V is TRBV6-2 or TRBV6-3 and J is TRBJ2-3, with no clear D. Trimming shortened V by 10 bases and J by 3 bases, and 8 bases separated the two germline ends. The CDR3 sequence is 11 residues long. The germline CDR1 and CDR2 sequences are MNHEY and SVGEGT. The CDR3 DNA is TGTGCCAACACCACTACAGATACGCAGTATTTT. Its protein is CANTTTDTQYF.

This clonotype was found many times. Germline is not matched at one junction end, which may reflect a read error. The genes are TRBV27 and TRBJ2-3, with TRBD1 identical over 11 bases. CDR1 and CDR2 from the germline V gene are MNHEY and SMNVEV (reference sequence). This CDR3 is 15 amino acids long. Here the CDR3 DNA reads TGCGCCAGCAGCTCCGGGACAGGGGGTACAGATACGCAGTATTTT. Translating gives CASSSGTGGTDTQYF.

This clonotype was counted a few times. The CDR3 nucleotides are TGTGCCAGCAGTTTTGCGGCCTCAACTAGCCGGGAGACCCAGTACTTC. This sequence encodes CASSFAASTSRETQYF. The chain has TRBV27 and TRBJ2-5; D is perhaps TRBD2 (6 bases). Germline CDR1 is MNHEY and CDR2 is SMNVEV (reference sequence). This CDR3 comprises 16 residues. Trimming left V 3 bases short and J 5 bases short, with 19 bases between.

This clonotype was found a few times. J is TRBJ1-1 and V is TRBV20-1; tentative D call: TRBD1 (6 bases). V was pared by 4 bases and J by 5 bases, with 17 bases between. CDR3 length equals 14 residues. The germline gives CDR1 DFQATT, CDR2 SNEGSKA (reference sequence). The CDR3 here is CSAIIGGFETEAFF. CDR3 DNA sequence: TGCAGTGCTATAATTGGGGGCTTCGAAACTGAAGCTTTCTTT.

This chain joins TRBV7-8 and TRBJ2-7; D ambiguous. V was trimmed by 4 bases and J by 5 bases, leaving 6 bases between them. The CDR3 length is 11 residues. Germline values: CDR1 SGHVS, CDR2 FQNEAQ. In DNA, the CDR3 is TGTGCCAGCAGCTCCACTAACGAGCAGTACTTC. Translation gives CASSSTNEQYF.

This clonotype has more than one count but fewer than ten. The CDR3 DNA sequence: TGTGCCAGCAGCAATAGCGGGGGGGCCGCCTACAATGAGCAGTTCTTC. It yields the protein CASSNSGGAAYNEQFF. This chain joins TRBV9 and TRBJ2-1, with 11 bases lining up with TRBD2. V trimming: 4 bases; J trimming: 2 bases; junction bases outside the gene matches: 5. This CDR3 is 16 amino acids long. The germline V gene encodes CDR1 SGDLS and CDR2 YYNGEE.

The V and J genes are TRBV4-1 and TRBJ2-1; TRBD2 aligns across 9 bases. The V and J ends lost 1 base and 8 bases, in that order; junction bases with no gene match: 6. Germline lookup yields CDR1 MGHRA and CDR2 YSYEKL. The CDR3 is 15 residues long. Written as DNA, the CDR3 is TGCGCCAGCAGCCAAGCAAAGCGGGGGGTTGATGAGCAGTTCTTC. Residues: CASSQAKRGVDEQFF.

V and J are TRBV12-5 and TRBJ1-1; D uncertain. V lost 1 base, J lost 3 bases, and 0 bases lay in between. The CDR3 extends over 11 amino acids. From germline, CDR1 is LGHNT and CDR2 FRNRAP. CDR3 residues: CASGLDTEAFF. The CDR3 DNA sequence: TGTGCTAGTGGTTTGGACACTGAAGCTTTCTTT.

The chain employs TRBV29-1 and TRBJ2-3; D might be TRBD1 or TRBD2, each matching 5 bases. This CDR3 has 14 amino acids. V was shortened by 7 bases and J by 0 bases, with 14 bases between the two germline ends. CDR1 is SQVTM, CDR2 ANQGSEA, per germline. CDR3 DNA: TGCAGCGCCGCAGGGACCCTTAGCACAGATACGCAGTATTTT. Amino acids: CSAAGTLSTDTQYF.

This clonotype was seen just once. This sequence joins TRBV6-6 and TRBJ1-4; D unresolved. The CDR3 covers 14 residues. Germline V lookup: CDR1 MNHNY, CDR2 SVGAGI (reference sequence). With 7 bases removed from V and 8 bases from J, the gap between germline ends came to 17 bases. The CDR3 bases are TGTGCCAGCAACCACCCAGTCGGGCGCGAAAAACTGTTTTTT. This translates into CASNHPVGREKLFF.

The chain uses TRBV18 and TRBJ2-1, with D hard to call. V lost 5 bases to trimming and J lost 0 bases, with 14 bases between them. The CDR3 is 16 amino acids. The germline gives CDR1 KGHSH, CDR2 LQKENI. The CDR3 sequence is CASSAGPLNSYNEQFF. CDR3 DNA sequence: TGTGCCAGCTCAGCCGGTCCCCTAAACTCCTACAATGAGCAGTTCTTC.

The V call is TRBV3-1, the J call TRBJ2-2, with D unresolved. Trimming shortened V by 0 bases and J by 1 base, and 9 bases separated the two germline ends. Germline V gene data show CDR1 as LGHDT and CDR2 as YNNKEL (reference sequence). The length of the CDR3 is 16 residues. CDR3 nucleotide sequence: TGTGCCAGCAGCCAAGATCCCGCAGAGAACACCGGGGAGCTGTTTTTT. Translation: CASSQDPAENTGELFF.

This clonotype has only a few counts. The chain links TRBV7-8 to TRBJ2-1, with no clear D. The V end was cut by 1 base, the J end by 4 bases, with 26 bases between. The CDR3 length is 20 residues. In germline, CDR1 is SGHVS, CDR2 FQNEAQ. The CDR3 reads CASSLVAGKGQPANYNEQFF. CDR3 nucleotides: TGTGCCAGCAGCTTAGTAGCCGGAAAAGGGCAGCCGGCCAATTACAATGAGCAGTTCTTC.

This clonotype was picked up a small number of times. The chain carries TRBV12-3 or TRBV12-4 and TRBJ2-3; the D call may be TRBD1 or TRBD2 (5 bases each). CDR3 length equals 14 residues. Deletions cut 7 bases from V and 4 bases from J, with 15 bases between. The CDR3 spells CASTRGLGADTQYF. CDR3 nucleotides: TGTGCCAGCACCCGAGGGTTAGGGGCAGATACGCAGTATTTT.

V gene TRBV5-5 combines with J gene TRBJ2-1; D is undetermined. The DNA end lines up better with TRBJ2-7; the J call may be wrong. The CDR3 is 13 amino acids. Germline loops: CDR1 SGHKS, CDR2 YYEKEE (reference sequence). CDR3 sequence: CASSHLPYNEQYF. CDR3 DNA: TGTGCCAGCAGCCACCTTCCCTACAATGAGCAGTACTTC.

Concerning this clonotype itself: This could be a read error, since a much larger clone is one nucleotide away. The rearrangement links TRBV6-1 to TRBJ2-3; D may be TRBD2 (6 bases). Germline CDR1 is MNHNS and CDR2 is SASEGT. CDR3 length: 14 residues. With 0 bases removed from V and 7 bases from J, the gap between germline ends came to 11 bases. The CDR3 sequence is CASSEAWGDNTQYF. Written as DNA, the CDR3 is TGTGCCAGCAGTGAAGCCTGGGGGGATAATACGCAGTATTTT.

This clonotype has more than one count but fewer than ten. This chain joins TRBV7-9 and TRBJ2-3; a possible D gene is TRBD1 (5 bases). CDR3 length: 18 amino acids. Trimming took off 4 bases at V and 1 base at J, with 21 bases between the two ends. Germline V gene sequence: CDR1 SEHNR, CDR2 FQNEAQ (reference sequence). CDR3 amino acids: CASSSDTHGVLRTDTQYF. CDR3 coding DNA: TGTGCCAGCAGCTCGGACACCCATGGGGTACTACGCACAGATACGCAGTATTTT.

The chain combines TRBV20-1 with TRBJ1-4; D is undetermined. From germline, CDR1 is DFQATT and CDR2 SNEGSKA (reference sequence). The CDR3 runs 13 residues. Trimming stripped 2 bases from V and 7 bases from J, with 11 bases between. CDR3 in amino acids: CSARRIVAEKLFF. The CDR3 DNA follows: TGCAGTGCTAGACGGATAGTGGCTGAAAAACTGTTTTTT.

The chain joins TRBV5-1 to TRBJ1-2, with D perhaps matching TRBD1 (5 bases). The CDR3 is made up of 11 amino acids. Looked up from germline, CDR1 is SGHRS and CDR2 is YFSETQ. Trimming left V 5 bases short and J 7 bases short, with 9 bases between. CDR3 in amino acids: CASSPDSGYTF. The CDR3 coding sequence is TGCGCCAGCAGTCCAGACAGTGGCTACACCTTC.

This clonotype has ten or more counts. CDR3 sequence (DNA): TGTGCCAGCAGTTTACTGGATAGCAATCAGCCCCAGCATTTT. Encoded protein: CASSLLDSNQPQHF. The V gene is TRBV12-3 or TRBV12-4, the J gene TRBJ1-5; unclear D gene. The CDR3 is 14 residues long. Trimming left V 2 bases short and J 0 bases short, with 5 bases between.

The rearrangement links TRBV18 to TRBJ2-1; no definite D call. Gene TRBJ2-7 matches the end of the DNA better, so the J call may be wrong. From germline, CDR1 is KGHSH and CDR2 LQKENI. This CDR3 region has 16 residues. CDR3 bases: TGTGCCAGCTCACCACCGCAGCGTTCAACCTACAATGAGCAGTACTTC. Residues: CASSPPQRSTYNEQYF.

This clonotype was seen only a few times. The V and J genes are TRBV29-1 and TRBJ2-3; possible D gene TRBD2, 6 bases. The CDR3 is made up of 15 amino acids. From germline, CDR1 is SQVTM and CDR2 ANQGSEA. V shed 7 bases and J shed 1 base, with 18 bases lying between them. The CDR3 DNA sequence: TGCAGCGCGAGGCGGATCGGGGAGGGCACAGATACGCAGTATTTT. Amino acid sequence: CSARRIGEGTDTQYF.

This chain uses TRBV18 with TRBJ1-1; D is uncertain. This CDR3 region has 13 residues. Germline V gives CDR1 KGHSH, CDR2 LQKENI. Trimming took 5 bases from V and 2 from J, leaving 9 bases between them. CDR3 loop: CASSAGSNTEAFF. CDR3 DNA sequence: TGTGCCAGCTCAGCGGGTTCCAACACTGAAGCTTTCTTT. The variable domain in full, with the rest retrieved from reference TRBV18 and TRBJ1-1, is NAGVMQNPRHLVRRRGQEARLRCSPMKGHSHVYWYRQLPEEGLKFMVYLQKENIIDESGMPKERFSAEFPKEGPSILRIQQVVRGDSAAYFCASSAGSNTEAFFGQGTRLTVV.

As for this clonotype: At one of its ends the junction is not consistent with the germline gene, which may arise from a read error. V gene TRBV15 combines with J gene TRBJ2-1; 7 bases fit TRBD2. The CDR3 is 12 amino acids. The germline gives CDR1 LNHNV, CDR2 YYDKDF (reference sequence). CDR3 in DNA: TGTGCCACCAGCAGAGATCGGGGGGAGCAGATCTTC. Amino acids: CATSRDRGEQIF.

This chain's CDR3 is CASSANRWANYGYTF. The CDR3 DNA is TGTGCCAGCAGCGCTAACAGGTGGGCTAACTATGGCTACACCTTC. This sequence joins TRBV9 and TRBJ1-2, with a possible D match to TRBD1 (5 bases). The CDR3 contains 15 residues. Germline V gene sequence: CDR1 SGDLS, CDR2 YYNGEE. V lost 3 bases and J 0 bases, leaving 12 bases between the germline ends.

The chain employs TRBV6-2 or TRBV6-3 and TRBJ1-1, with TRBD1 identical over 8 bases. V gave up 5 bases and J gave up 5 bases; unmatched junction bases: 7. The CDR3 length is 14 residues. CDR1 and CDR2 (germline): MNHEY, SVGEGT. CDR3 coding DNA: TGTGCCAGCAGTCTGGGACAGGCGATAACTGAAGCTTTCTTT. Translated, it gives CASSLGQAITEAFF.

CDR3 DNA sequence: TGTGCCAGCAGCTTAGTTCACCGTGAGACCCAGTTCTTC. It encodes CASSLVHRETQFF. The V gene is TRBV7-2, the J gene TRBJ2-1; no reliable D call. The CDR3 runs to 13 residues. CDR1 and CDR2 from the germline V gene are SGHTA and FQGNSA. V was clipped by 1 base and J by 13 bases, with 14 bases between them.

In its sample, this clonotype was seen many times. This sequence joins TRBV29-1 and TRBJ2-5; unclear D gene. CDR1 and CDR2 from the germline V gene are SQVTM and ANQGSEA. V was clipped by 7 bases and J by 5 bases, with 11 bases between them. This CDR3 region has 11 residues. DNA for the CDR3: TGCAGCGCCAGGCCTGGGGAGACCCAGTACTTC. This codes for CSARPGETQYF.

The V and J genes are TRBV6-2 or TRBV6-3 and TRBJ1-2, with D tentatively TRBD1 (5 bases). The CDR3 consists of 12 residues. Trimming left V 4 bases short and J 7 bases short, with 10 bases between. CDR1 and CDR2 (germline): MNHEY, SVGEGT. This CDR3 reads CASSSFGGGYTF. CDR3 bases: TGTGCCAGCAGTTCCTTCGGGGGTGGCTACACCTTC.

This chain uses TRBV3-1 with TRBJ1-1; D remains unclear. The ends were cut back, 2 bases at V and 1 base at J, with 5 bases in the middle. Germline CDR1 reads LGHDT; CDR2 reads YNNKEL (reference sequence). This CDR3 has 13 residues. This CDR3 is CASSQNQNTEAFF. CDR3 sequence (DNA): TGTGCCAGCAGCCAAAACCAGAACACTGAAGCTTTCTTT.